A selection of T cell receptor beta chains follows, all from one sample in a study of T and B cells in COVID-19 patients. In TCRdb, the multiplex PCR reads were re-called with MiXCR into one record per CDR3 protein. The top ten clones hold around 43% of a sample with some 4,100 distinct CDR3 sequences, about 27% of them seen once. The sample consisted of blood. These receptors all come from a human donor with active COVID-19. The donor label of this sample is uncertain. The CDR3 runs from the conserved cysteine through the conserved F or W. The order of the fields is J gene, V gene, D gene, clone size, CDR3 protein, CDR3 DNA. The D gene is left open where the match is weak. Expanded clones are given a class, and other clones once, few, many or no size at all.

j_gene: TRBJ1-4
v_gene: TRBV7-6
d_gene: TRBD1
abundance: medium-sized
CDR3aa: CASSLRLPGQGYEKLFF
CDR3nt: TGTGCCAGCAGCTTAAGGCTTCCGGGACAGGGGTATGAAAAACTGTTTTTT

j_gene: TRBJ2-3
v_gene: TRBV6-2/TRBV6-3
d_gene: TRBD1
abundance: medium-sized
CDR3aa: CASRQGQGADTQYF
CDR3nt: TGTGCCAGCAGACAGGGACAGGGCGCAGATACGCAGTATTTT

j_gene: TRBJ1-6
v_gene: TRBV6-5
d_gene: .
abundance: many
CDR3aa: CASSYNDSPLHF
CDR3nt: TGTGCCAGCAGTTACAATGATTCACCCCTCCACTTT

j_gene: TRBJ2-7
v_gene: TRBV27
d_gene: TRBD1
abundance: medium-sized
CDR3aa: CASGQGFLYEQYF
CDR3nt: TGTGCCAGCGGACAGGGTTTTCTCTACGAGCAGTACTTC

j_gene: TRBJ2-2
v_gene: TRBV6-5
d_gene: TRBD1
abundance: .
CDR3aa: CASSTVPGTANTGELFF
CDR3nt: TGTGCCAGCAGCACTGTCCCCGGGACAGCGAACACCGGGGAGCTGTTTTTT

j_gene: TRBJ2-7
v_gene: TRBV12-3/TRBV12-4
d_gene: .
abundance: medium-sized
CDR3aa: CASSLYNAYEQYF
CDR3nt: TGTGCCAGCAGTTTATACAACGCCTACGAGCAGTACTTC

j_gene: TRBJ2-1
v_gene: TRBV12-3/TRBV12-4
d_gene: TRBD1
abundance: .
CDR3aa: CASRFTGTGGKNEQFF
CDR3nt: TGTGCCAGCAGATTTACCGGGACAGGGGGCAAGAATGAGCAGTTCTTC

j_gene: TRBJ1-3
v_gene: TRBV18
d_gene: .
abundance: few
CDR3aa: CASSPEGVPGNTIYF
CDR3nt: TGTGCCAGCTCACCAGAGGGGGTTCCTGGAAACACCATATATTTT

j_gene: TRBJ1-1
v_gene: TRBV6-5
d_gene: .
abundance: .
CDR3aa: CASSYSISANTEAFF
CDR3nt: TGTGCCAGCAGTTACTCGATTTCCGCGAACACTGAAGCTTTCTTT

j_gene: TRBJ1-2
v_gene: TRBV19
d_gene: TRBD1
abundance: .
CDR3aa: CASSICPGQGNYGYTF
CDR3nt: TGTGCCAGTAGTATTTGCCCCGGACAGGGAAACTATGGCTACACCTTC

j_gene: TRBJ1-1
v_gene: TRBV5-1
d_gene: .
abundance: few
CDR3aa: CASSLSPGRVLMNTEAFF
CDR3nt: TGCGCCAGCAGCTTGTCGCCGGGGAGGGTCCTCATGAACACTGAAGCTTTCTTT

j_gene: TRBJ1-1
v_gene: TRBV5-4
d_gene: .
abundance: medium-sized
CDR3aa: CASSLGAGLNTEAFF
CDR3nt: TGTGCCAGCAGCTTAGGGGCAGGGCTGAACACTGAAGCTTTCTTT

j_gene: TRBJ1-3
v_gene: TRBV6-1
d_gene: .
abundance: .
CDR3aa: CASSGHLLSGNTIYF
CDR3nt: TGTGCCAGCAGTGGGCATCTCCTCTCTGGAAACACCATATATTTT

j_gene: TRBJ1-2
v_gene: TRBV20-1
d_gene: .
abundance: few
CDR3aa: CSAFEYGYTF
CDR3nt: TGCAGTGCTTTCGAGTATGGCTACACCTTC